The source of this T cell receptor (beta chain) is a study of cytomegalovirus exposure and HLA in healthy donors. The CDR3 extends over 16 amino acids. Germline V CDR1 and CDR2: MNHEY, SVGAGI. A multiplex PCR was run with 60 Vbeta primers and 13 Jbeta primers. Measured with immunoSEQ multiplex PCR; TCRdb has only the in-frame clones, and not every one. Its clone listing holds 100,000 to 150,000 clones. Comment on this clone: What it binds is not known.

Findings of the study overall: Researchers had no immune exposure information except CMV serostatus available. TCR beta V segments were, for the most part, productive about 87% or about 30% of the time in an earlier analysis.

The chain combines TRBV6-5 with TRBJ2-5; 8 positions match TRBD2. The DNA end favors TRBJ2-7, so the J call may be wrong. This receptor was identified in a man aged 18 to 35 in good health and CMV-seronegative. The sequencing input was PBMCs. The CDR3, as DNA: TGTGCCAGCAGTTACGGTAGCGGGATTAGTCACCCCGAGCAGTACTTC. It specifies CASSYGSGISHPEQYF.